What follows describes a single TCR beta chain. The source of the sample is a study of blood T cell repertoires in COVID-19. Repertoires were generated with immunoSEQ multiplex PCR, while TCRdb's copy carries only in-frame clones and drops some. Of some 190,000 clones listed, approximately 80% are singletons. Membership in each cohort depended on participant-reported clinical history. Germline assignment: CDR1 MNHEY and CDR2 SVGAGI. The CDR3 spans 14 residues. Trimming left V 6 bases short and J 5 bases short, with 14 bases between. The specimen sequenced was PBMCs or T cells enriched from blood (not recorded which). The chain employs TRBV6-5 and TRBJ2-1, with D unclear. The receptor's source is a man aged 30 to 39 with acute COVID-19. The CDR3 reads CASSGTLGNNEQFF. In nucleotides, the CDR3 is TGTGCCAGCAGCGGCACCCTAGGCAACAATGAGCAGTTCTTC.